This TCR beta chain originates from a study of T cell responses to AZD1222 COVID-19 vaccine. Study-wide results and limits: At study baseline, merely six AZD1222 recipients were seropositive. White British donors predominated, females outnumbered males, and clonal diversity was possibly underestimated. Mapped onto spike, vaccine-associated CD4 TCRs spanned it and were dominant at 160-218 and 743-854.

A word on this clone: Its matching antigen is unknown.

The protocol was immunoSEQ multiplex PCR, while the TCRdb copy is restricted to in-frame clones and leaves out a portion. The sample includes around 140,000 clones, 90% to 95% of them seen just once. This CDR3 has 18 residues. Germline CDR1 and CDR2: SGHVS and FNYEAQ. With V trimmed by 2 bases and J by 3 bases, 7 bases remained unmatched. This chain links TRBV7-6 with TRBJ2-2; 12 bases map to TRBD2. The sample in question was peripheral blood, obtained after recovery from COVID-19. The clonotype originates from an adult who had recovered from COVID-19. The CDR3 DNA is TGTGCCAGCAGCTTAAACCTAGCGGGAGGGCCAGACACCGGGGAGCTGTTTTTT. It yields the protein CASSLNLAGGPDTGELFF. Variable domain in full (rest from reference TRBV7-6 and TRBJ2-2): GAGVSQSPRYKVTKRGQDVALRCDPISGHVSLYWYRQALGQGPEFLTYFNYEAQQDKSGLPNDRFSAERPEGSISTLTIQRTEQRDSAMYRCASSLNLAGGPDTGELFFGEGSRLTVL.